What follows is one TCR beta chain and its context. Original processing methods: How many nucleated cells were present was estimated from reference gene primer amplification. Profiling relied on immunoSEQ multiplex PCR, and the TCRdb table lists in-frame clones only, not all of them. The DNA gave D and trimming, while V, J and clone size come from that table. The top ten clones hold roughly a fifth of a sample with about 61,000 clones, almost 90% of them seen once. The sample belongs to a study of blood T cell repertoires in COVID-19. The wider study: Researchers got acute and convalescent COVID-19 samples from the United States, Italy and Spain. PBMCs, B-cell-depleted T cells, or T cells were the source of the cDNA or gDNA that made up the material.

Source material: peripheral blood. The TCR sequence derives from a woman in her fifties or sixties with active or convalescent COVID-19.

CDR3 sequence (DNA): TGCGCCAGCAGCTTGGTGGCAGGGGGTTCCTACGAGCAGTACTTC. Its translation is CASSLVAGGSYEQYF. V gene TRBV5-1 combines with J gene TRBJ2-7, with 7 nucleotides matching TRBD1. Trimming at V came to 0 bases and at J to 1 base, leaving 4 bases not matched to a gene. From germline, CDR1 is SGHRS and CDR2 YFSETQ. The CDR3 length is 15 residues.